This T cell receptor beta chain came from a study of OX40 agonist ivuxolimab in advanced cancers. Regarding the research as a whole: The costimulatory receptor OX40 (CD134) was targeted by ivuxolimab, a fully human IgG2 agonistic monoclonal antibody. Intravenous ivuxolimab was administered to patients every 2 weeks at six dose levels: 0.01, 0.1, 0.3, 1.5, 3 and 10 mg/kg. Of the roughly 51 dose-escalation patients, hepatocellular carcinoma was present in about 19, melanoma in roughly 15, renal cell carcinoma in 9 and head and neck cancer in 9. The dose-escalation cohort was 82.7% male with a mean age of approximately 59 years, ranging from roughly 23 to 90. Prior anti-PD-1, anti-PD-L1 or anti-CTLA-4 therapy was permitted, and checkpoint inhibitors had been received by about 44% of dose-escalation patients. Three dose-escalation patients achieved partial responses, one with hepatocellular carcinoma and two with cutaneous melanoma. Peripheral TCRbeta sequencing aimed to test whether ivuxolimab altered TCR sequence diversity and caused clonal T-cell expansion. The paper covers the monotherapy dose-escalation part of the phase I ivuxolimab trial, which included N of about 56 patients. What the study reported, not specific to this receptor: After ivuxolimab, expanded clones were on average more numerous among CD8+ T cells than among CD4+ T cells. At doses from 0.1 to 3.0 mg/kg, clonal expansion was seen in both CD4+ and CD8+ blood T cells between baseline and week 6. In partial responders in the 0.1-3.0 mg/kg groups, normalized peripheral clonal expansion was found to be among the lowest, especially among CD8+ T cells. The antigen specificity of the clonally expanded peripheral T cells was not determined. Low levels of normalized T-cell clonal expansion were also shown by some nonresponding patients.

Patients with autoimmune disease history or receiving systemic immunosuppression were excluded from the trial. Peripheral blood for TCR sequencing was collected from all dose cohorts at baseline, on cycle 4 day 1, and on cycle 7 day 1. Samples came from an open-label, multicenter, first-in-human phase I dose-escalation trial of ivuxolimab. Adults with locally advanced or metastatic melanoma, renal cell, hepatocellular, or head and neck squamous cell carcinoma were enrolled in the trial. CD4+ and CD8+ T cells were sorted separately from peripheral blood before TCR sequencing. For sequencing of the TCRbeta CDR3 region, genomic DNA was extracted from the sorted cells. The immunoSEQ Assay was used to sequence the TCRbeta CDR3 regions. In TCRdb, the immuneACCESS table is reduced to in-frame sequences with V and J assigned. These tables do not hold every clone; where another copy was compared, an unresolved V gene accounts for under half, and the others remain unexplained. In all, the sample holds about 14,000 clones, and about four fifths of those were seen once. The ten largest clones capture around a third of the sample.

Comment on this clone: Its antigen specificity is not known. No base quality information exists; no much larger clone differs at one position.

CDR1 and CDR2 are read off the germline V gene (reference sequence) as LNHDA and SQIVND. V has 5 bases trimmed and J has 0 bases trimmed; junction bases matching no gene number 4. The CDR3 runs 15 amino acids, cysteine and phenylalanine included. Only the CDR3 region is kept as DNA, spanning 45 bases read in frame from base 1. The TCR sequence derives from an adult with an advanced solid tumor such as melanoma, head and neck, liver or kidney cancer. Source: CD4+ or CD8+ T cells sorted from blood, taken in a trial of the OX40 agonist ivuxolimab. This chain is built from TRBV19 and TRBJ2-1; 7 bases in between match TRBD2. The DNA sequence follows: TGTGCCAGTAGTGCAGGGACTAACTCCTACAATGAGCAGTTCTTC. The resulting protein is CASSAGTNSYNEQFF.